This TCR beta chain derives from a study of precursors of human CD4 cytotoxic T cells listed by TCRdb under 2018. With regard to the full study: CD4+ memory subsets from some 15 donors in total were covered by the bulk TCR-seq analysis. TCR-seq analysis of roughly 14 donors yielded TCRalpha and TCRbeta chain sequences (table S7). Overall results and qualifications from the work: More restricted TCR repertoires, with lower diversity and more expanded clonotypes, were shown by IL-7Rhigh and IL-7R- TEMRA subsets than by TCM and TEM subsets. Only 13 of the 14 donors were included in some bulk TCR-seq comparisons, suggesting that not every subset was available for every donor. Expanded effector clonotypes made up a larger fraction of IL-7Rhigh TEMRA clonotypes than of TEM or TCM clonotypes. According to the authors, a human observational design cannot definitively establish the direction of differentiation between precursor and effector cells.

V loses 4 bases of germline sequence and J loses 5 bases, and the interval between the two ends is 21 bases. From a lookup of the germline V gene, CDR1 and CDR2 are SQVTM and ANQGSEA. From the cysteine up to the phenylalanine, the CDR3 has a length of 15 residues. The sequence is cut down to CDR3 DNA, 45 bases in frame from base 1. To test for a precursor-effector relationship among CD4 cytotoxic T cells, four sorted CD4+ memory subsets (TCM, TEM, IL-7Rhigh TEMRA, IL-7R- TEMRA) underwent bulk UMI-based TCR sequencing. Cells were obtained from peripheral blood mononuclear cells isolated from human blood. As for this clonotype: Its antigen is unknown. No base qualities exist here, and no much larger clone lies one base off it.

The sample was run on an Illumina MiSeq. The authors processed their data as follows. Repertoire diversity was measured with the Shannon-Wiener index computed in VDJtools. Expanded TCRbeta clonotypes were defined as those with a clonotype frequency of at least 3. TCRdb redid the processing of the public reads, applying fastp at Q25 and MiXCR, and retained in-frame beta chains. Every CDR3 protein is listed once, alongside the most common genes and DNA of its rows. The V and J calls shown here were made by TCRdb, not taken from the authors' results. This sample holds over 300 distinct CDR3 sequences; less than 25% were observed only once. The ten top clones hold about two fifths of the sample.

The specimen sequenced was memory CD4+ T cells from blood (PBMCs). The receptor chain draws on TRBV29-1 and TRBJ2-7; a tentative D call is TRBD2 (5 bases match). This receptor was taken from a human donor in good health. The DNA sequence is TGCAGCGTTGTGATTACTAGTCGGGCAAAAGACGAGCAGTACTTC. Its protein reads: CSVVITSRAKDEQYF.